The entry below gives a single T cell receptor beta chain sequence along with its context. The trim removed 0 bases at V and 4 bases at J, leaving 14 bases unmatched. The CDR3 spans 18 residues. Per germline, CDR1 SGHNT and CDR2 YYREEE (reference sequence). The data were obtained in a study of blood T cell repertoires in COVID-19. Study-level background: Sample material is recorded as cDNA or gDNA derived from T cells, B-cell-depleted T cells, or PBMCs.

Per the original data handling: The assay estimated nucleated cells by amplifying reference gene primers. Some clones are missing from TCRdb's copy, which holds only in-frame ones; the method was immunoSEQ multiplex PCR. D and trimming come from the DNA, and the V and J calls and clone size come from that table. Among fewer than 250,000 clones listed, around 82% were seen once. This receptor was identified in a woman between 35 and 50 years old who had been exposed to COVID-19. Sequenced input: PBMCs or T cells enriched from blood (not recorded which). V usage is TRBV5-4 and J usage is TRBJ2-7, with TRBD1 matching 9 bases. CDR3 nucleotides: TGTGCCAGCAGCTTGGTGGTGGTGCGGACAGGGGATGAGTACGAGCAGTACTTC. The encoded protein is CASSLVVVRTGDEYEQYF.